This T cell receptor beta chain was obtained from a study of sequential checkpoint blockade in melanoma. For the study at large: Each arm's sequence ended with maintenance nivolumab.

With 4 bases removed from V and 2 bases from J, the gap between germline ends came to 9 bases. Per the germline V gene, CDR1 is SGDLS and CDR2 is YYNGEE. The CDR3 covers 14 residues. Measured with immunoSEQ multiplex PCR; TCRdb has only the in-frame clones, and not every one. This sample has approximately 21,000 clones, with almost 85% found just once. Specified treatment: randomized to nivolumab then ipilimumab (arm A) or the reverse (arm B). PBMC sorting kept live CD3+CD8+ cells without CD19 or CD56. The receptor was derived from a human donor with melanoma. The source material was CD8+ T cells sorted from blood (inferred from file names), sampled from a patient given nivolumab and ipilimumab in sequence. This chain links TRBV9 with TRBJ2-2; a possible D gene is TRBD1 (6 bases). The CDR3: CASSRGGNTGELFF. The CDR3 bases are TGTGCCAGCAGCCGAGGGGGAAACACCGGGGAGCTGTTTTTT.